Given below is one T cell receptor (beta chain) in context. What it recognizes is unknown. This specimen comes from a study of shared clonotypes between healthy human individuals. Findings and caveats of the study: Only blood was sampled; tissue repertoires likely differ.

This CDR3 is 11 amino acids long. Germline V gene lookup returns CDR1 MNHNS and CDR2 SASEGT. Deletions cut 3 bases from V and 9 bases from J, with 5 bases between. Assay used: immunoSEQ multiplex PCR; TCRdb lists only in-frame clones, some missing. The table includes more than 1.2 million clones, just under 99% detected once. Subsets obtained from CD4+ cells comprised CD45RA+ naive and CD45RA-negative memory cells. This chain joins TRBV6-1 and TRBJ2-2; D call uncertain. Sequencing input: naive CD4+ T cells sorted from blood. Subset noted: CD45RA+ positively selected. The sequence came from a man aged 25 to 40 in good health. Written as DNA, the CDR3 is TGTGCCAGCAGTGATCGCTGGGAGCTGTTTTTT. It yields the protein CASSDRWELFF.